This note documents a single T cell receptor beta chain sequence. The data stem from a study of blood T cell repertoires in COVID-19. Method: immunoSEQ multiplex PCR; TCRdb's copy keeps in-frame clones and lacks some. The table has around 130,000 clones, more than 80% seen once. In germline, CDR1 is MNHEY, CDR2 SMNVEV (reference sequence). V dropped 6 bases and J dropped 5; count of bases not matched to a gene: 12. The CDR3 covers 15 residues. The receptor was derived from a man in his 70s with active or convalescent COVID-19. Sequenced: peripheral blood. The chain links TRBV27 to TRBJ1-2; 7 bases line up with TRBD1. The CDR3, as DNA: TGTGCCAGCAGAGGAAGGGGGCAGCCCCCATATGGCTACACCTTC. This codes for CASRGRGQPPYGYTF.